Presented here are 16 T cell receptor beta chains from one specimen sequenced in a study of CD8 T cells in Susac syndrome. After extraction with the RNeasy kit, about 0.5 to 1 ug of the RNA was reverse transcribed using random hexamers. TCRdb re-called the immunoSEQ multiplex PCR reads with MiXCR, one entry per CDR3 protein. The sample has roughly 190,000 distinct CDR3 sequences, over 85% seen once. The specimen sequenced was CD4+ T cells from PBMCs. These receptors came from a human donor in good health.

The chain carries TRBV9 and TRBJ2-1; 12 bases agree with TRBD1. This CDR3 region has 16 residues. Germline V lookup: CDR1 SGDLS, CDR2 YYNGEE. V lost 0 bases and J lost 10; bases outside the gene matches: 8. CDR3 bases: TGTGCCAGCAGCGTAGATGCCGGGACAGGGGGCACGGAGCAGTTCTTC. It is translated as CASSVDAGTGGTEQFF.

The chain couples TRBV20-1 to TRBJ2-5; tentatively, D is TRBD2 (5 bases). The CDR3 has 10 residues. Germline V lookup: CDR1 DFQATT, CDR2 SNEGSKA (reference sequence). V was cut by 8 bases and J by 5 bases, with 9 bases left in between. The DNA for the CDR3 is TGCAGTAACGGGGAGGAGACCCAGTACTTC. Encoded protein: CSNGEETQYF.

The chain recombines TRBV14 with TRBJ2-7; 9 nucleotides match TRBD2. The trim removed 4 bases at V and 0 bases at J, leaving 7 bases unmatched. Germline V lookup: CDR1 SGHDN, CDR2 FVKESK. The length of the CDR3 is 16 residues. CDR3: CASSLSAGGSSYEQYF. The CDR3 DNA is TGTGCCAGCAGCCTCTCGGCGGGGGGGTCCTCCTACGAGCAGTACTTC.

The chain has TRBV20-1 and TRBJ1-5, with D possibly TRBD1 on 5 matching bases. The length of the CDR3 is 16 residues. The germline V gene encodes CDR1 DFQATT and CDR2 SNEGSKA (reference sequence). The V gene lost 6 bases and the J gene lost 4 bases, with 22 bases spanning the gap. The CDR3 reads CSASVGGLLGNQPQHF. For the CDR3, the DNA is TGCAGTGCGTCTGTGGGGGGATTACTGGGAAATCAGCCCCAGCATTTT.

The V and J genes are TRBV18 and TRBJ2-7; 7 bases are a match to TRBD1. V was pared by 6 bases and J by 1 base, with 6 bases of the junction left unmatched. Germline loops: CDR1 KGHSH, CDR2 LQKENI. The CDR3 contains 14 residues. The CDR3 region has the DNA TGTGCCAGCTCCCGACAGGGTGCGTCCTACGAGCAGTACTTC. Encoded protein: CASSRQGASYEQYF. Drawing the rest from reference TRBV18 and TRBJ2-7, the complete variable domain is NAGVMQNPRHLVRRRGQEARLRCSPMKGHSHVYWYRQLPEEGLKFMVYLQKENIIDESGMPKERFSAEFPKEGPSILRIQQVVRGDSAAYFCASSRQGASYEQYFGPGTRLTVT.

The rearrangement joins TRBV10-3 to TRBJ2-2; 9 bases line up with TRBD1. V was pared by 11 bases and J by 4 bases, with 2 bases of the junction left unmatched. The CDR3 is 12 amino acids. The germline V gene has CDR1 ENHRY and CDR2 SYGVKD. In nucleotides, the CDR3 is TGTGCCGCGACAGGGGGCACCGGGGAGCTGTTTTTT. This sequence encodes CAATGGTGELFF.

The CDR3 region is CSARARGETQYF. The CDR3, as DNA: TGCAGTGCTAGAGCTCGGGGGGAGACCCAGTACTTC. The chain carries TRBV20-1 and TRBJ2-5, with D perhaps TRBD2 (6 bases). This CDR3 has 12 amino acids. Germline V gene data show CDR1 as DFQATT and CDR2 as SNEGSKA (reference sequence). The V end lost 1 base, the J end lost 5 bases, and 8 bases lay between the germline ends.

This chain joins TRBV14 and TRBJ2-7; D remains ambiguous. Looked up from germline, CDR1 is SGHDN and CDR2 is FVKESK. Between the trimmed V and J ends, which lost 0 bases and 6 bases, there was a span of 9 bases. CDR3 length: 13 residues. CDR3 DNA sequence: TGTGCCAGCAGCCAAGAATACAGACTCGAGCAGTACTTC. Translating it yields CASSQEYRLEQYF.

The chain combines TRBV20-1 with TRBJ2-3; no clear D. Trimming cost V 3 bases and J 6 bases, with 13 bases left between them. The CDR3 has 13 residues. The germline V gene encodes CDR1 DFQATT and CDR2 SNEGSKA (reference sequence). CDR3 residues: CSASPPTWDTQYF. For the CDR3, the DNA is TGCAGTGCTAGCCCACCTACCTGGGATACGCAGTATTTT.

The V and J genes are TRBV18 and TRBJ1-1; perhaps TRBD1 as D (6 bases). Germline V gene sequence: CDR1 KGHSH, CDR2 LQKENI. The V end was cut by 5 bases, the J end by 4 bases, with 14 bases between. The CDR3 spans 14 residues. CDR3 sequence (DNA): TGTGCCAGCTCAATACAGGGAGGGGTCACTGAAGCTTTCTTT. It encodes CASSIQGGVTEAFF. Full variable domain (missing parts from reference TRBV18 and TRBJ1-1): NAGVMQNPRHLVRRRGQEARLRCSPMKGHSHVYWYRQLPEEGLKFMVYLQKENIIDESGMPKERFSAEFPKEGPSILRIQQVVRGDSAAYFCASSIQGGVTEAFFGQGTRLTVV.

The chain combines TRBV29-1 with TRBJ1-2; no clear D gene. This CDR3 has 11 residues. Germline V gene data show CDR1 as SQVTM and CDR2 as ANQGSEA. V was cut by 4 bases and J by 8 bases, with 11 bases left in between. CDR3 sequence (DNA): TGCAGCGTTGCTCGCGATGGCGGCTACACCTTC. Its protein is CSVARDGGYTF.

This clonotype was observed once. The chain combines TRBV7-2 with TRBJ2-3; TRBD2 is a possible D gene (7 bases). Germline assignment: CDR1 SGHTA and CDR2 FQGNSA. The CDR3 consists of 14 residues. V lost 4 bases and J lost 5, with 13 bases in between. CDR3 coding DNA: TGTGCCAGCAGCTCCAGAGGGGGGGGAGATACGCAGTATTTT. Translated: CASSSRGGGDTQYF.

The rearrangement links TRBV29-1 to TRBJ1-1; tentatively, D is TRBD1 (6 bases). The CDR3 loop spans 13 amino acids. The germline V gene has CDR1 SQVTM and CDR2 ANQGSEA. Between the trimmed V and J ends, which lost 7 bases and 2 bases, there was a span of 14 bases. For the CDR3, the DNA is TGCAGCGCCCCACACGGGGGCAACACTGAAGCTTTCTTT. This codes for CSAPHGGNTEAFF.

CDR3 sequence: CASSATGNQPQHF. The CDR3 nucleotides are TGTGCCAGCAGTGCGACAGGCAATCAGCCCCAGCATTTT. The chain is built from TRBV12-3 or TRBV12-4 and TRBJ1-5; TRBD1 might be the D (5 bases). The CDR3 runs to 13 residues. Trimming removed 5 bases at V and 2 bases at J, with 7 bases between.

The count of this clonotype is one. V and J are TRBV7-9 and TRBJ1-1, with 10 bases identical to TRBD1. CDR1 and CDR2 from the germline V gene are SEHNR and FQNEAQ (reference sequence). The CDR3 extends over 13 amino acids. V was clipped by 5 bases and J by 9 bases; unmatched bases: 6. CDR3 region: CASSTGTGVKAFF. CDR3 bases: TGTGCCAGCAGCACAGGGACAGGGGTTAAAGCTTTCTTT.

The chain is built from TRBV5-8 and TRBJ2-1; TRBD1 or TRBD2 may be the D gene (6 bases each). Per germline, CDR1 SGHTS and CDR2 YDEGEE. The germline V and J ends were trimmed by 4 bases and 4 bases, with 12 bases remaining between them. The CDR3 consists of 14 residues. CDR3 protein: CASSGGTSYNEQFF. The CDR3 DNA reads TGTGCCAGCAGCGGGGGGACATCTTACAATGAGCAGTTCTTC. Full variable domain (remainder filled in from reference TRBV5-8 and TRBJ2-1): EAGVTQSPTHLIKTRGQQATLRCSPISGHTSVYWYQQALGLGLQFLLWYDEGEERNRGNFPPRFSGRQFPNYSSELNVNALELEDSALYLCASSGGTSYNEQFFGPGTRLTVL.